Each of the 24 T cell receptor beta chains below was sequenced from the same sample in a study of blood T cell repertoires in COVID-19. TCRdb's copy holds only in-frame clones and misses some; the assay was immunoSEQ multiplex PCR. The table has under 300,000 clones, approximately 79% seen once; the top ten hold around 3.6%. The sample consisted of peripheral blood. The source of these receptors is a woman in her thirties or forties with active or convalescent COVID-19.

The CDR3 is CASSVEPAGGRETQYF. CDR3 DNA sequence: TGTGCCAGCAGCGTAGAACCGGCGGGGGGGCGTGAGACCCAGTACTTC. The rearrangement uses TRBV9 and TRBJ2-5; TRBD2 aligns across 9 bases. The CDR3 consists of 16 residues. Germline V gene lookup returns CDR1 SGDLS and CDR2 YYNGEE. The ends lost 0 bases at V and 5 bases at J; junction bases unmatched: 8.

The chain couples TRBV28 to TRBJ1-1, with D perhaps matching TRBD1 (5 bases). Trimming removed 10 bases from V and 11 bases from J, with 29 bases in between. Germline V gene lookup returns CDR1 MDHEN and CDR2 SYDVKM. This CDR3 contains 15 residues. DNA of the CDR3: TGTGCCACCTCCCCTATGGGGCAGGAACCTTTGTCGGCTTTCTTT. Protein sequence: CATSPMGQEPLSAFF. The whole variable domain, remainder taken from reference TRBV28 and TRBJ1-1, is DVKVTQSSRYLVKRTGEKVFLECVQDMDHENMFWYRQDPGLGLRLIYFSYDVKMKEKGDIPEGYSVSREKKERFSLILESASTNQTSMYLCATSPMGQEPLSAFFGQGTRLTVV.

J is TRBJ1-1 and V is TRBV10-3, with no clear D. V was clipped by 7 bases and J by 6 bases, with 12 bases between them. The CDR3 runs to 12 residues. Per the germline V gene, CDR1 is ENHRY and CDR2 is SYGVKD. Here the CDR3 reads CAIKDPGSEAFF. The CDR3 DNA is TGTGCCATCAAGGATCCGGGGTCTGAAGCTTTCTTT.

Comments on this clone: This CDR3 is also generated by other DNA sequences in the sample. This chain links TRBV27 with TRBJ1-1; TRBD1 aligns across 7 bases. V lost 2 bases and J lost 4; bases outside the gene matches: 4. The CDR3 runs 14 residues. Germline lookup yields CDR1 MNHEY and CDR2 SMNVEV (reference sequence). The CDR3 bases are TGTGCCAGCAGTTTAGGAGGGGGCCGCACTGAAGCTTTCTTT. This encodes CASSLGGGRTEAFF.

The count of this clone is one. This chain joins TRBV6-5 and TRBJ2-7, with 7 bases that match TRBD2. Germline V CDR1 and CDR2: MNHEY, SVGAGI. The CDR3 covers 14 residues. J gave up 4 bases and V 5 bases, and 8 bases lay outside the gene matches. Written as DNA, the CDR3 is TGTGCCAGCAGTCCGCGGACTAGTGGATACGAGCAGTACGTC. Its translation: CASSPRTSGYEQYV.

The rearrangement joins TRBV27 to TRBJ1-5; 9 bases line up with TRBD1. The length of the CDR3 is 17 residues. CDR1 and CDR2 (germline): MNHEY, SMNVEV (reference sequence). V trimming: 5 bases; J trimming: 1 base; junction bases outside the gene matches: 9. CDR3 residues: CASSPVSTGGSNQPQHF. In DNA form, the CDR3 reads TGTGCCAGCAGTCCCGTGAGCACAGGGGGCAGCAATCAGCCCCAGCATTTT.

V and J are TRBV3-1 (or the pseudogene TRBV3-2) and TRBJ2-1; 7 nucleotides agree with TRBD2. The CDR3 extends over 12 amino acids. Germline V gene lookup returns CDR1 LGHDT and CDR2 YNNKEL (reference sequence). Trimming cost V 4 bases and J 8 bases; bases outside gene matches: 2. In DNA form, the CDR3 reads TGTGCCAGCAGCCTAGCGGGCTATGAGCAGTTCTTC. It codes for CASSLAGYEQFF.

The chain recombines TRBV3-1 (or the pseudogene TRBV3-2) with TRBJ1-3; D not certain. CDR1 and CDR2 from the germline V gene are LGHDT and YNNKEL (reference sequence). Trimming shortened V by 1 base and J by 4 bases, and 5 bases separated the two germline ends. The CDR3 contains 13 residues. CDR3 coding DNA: TGTGCCAGCAGCCAAGTTCTCGGAAACACCATATATTTT. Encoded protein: CASSQVLGNTIYF.

CDR3 coding DNA: TGTGCCAGCAGTCCGGGACATCGGCGCGAGCAGTACGTC. It is translated as CASSPGHRREQYV. The chain uses TRBV6-5 and TRBJ2-7, with D tentatively TRBD1 (6 bases). This CDR3 has 13 amino acids. Trimming left V 5 bases short and J 6 bases short, with 14 bases between. Germline V gene data show CDR1 as MNHEY and CDR2 as SVGAGI.

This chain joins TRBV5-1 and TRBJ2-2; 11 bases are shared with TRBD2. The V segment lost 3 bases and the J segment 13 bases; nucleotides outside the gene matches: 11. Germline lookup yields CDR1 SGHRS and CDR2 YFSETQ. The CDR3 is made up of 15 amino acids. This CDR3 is CASSSGLADPWALFF. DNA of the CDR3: TGCGCCAGCAGCTCGGGACTAGCGGACCCATGGGCGCTGTTTTTT.

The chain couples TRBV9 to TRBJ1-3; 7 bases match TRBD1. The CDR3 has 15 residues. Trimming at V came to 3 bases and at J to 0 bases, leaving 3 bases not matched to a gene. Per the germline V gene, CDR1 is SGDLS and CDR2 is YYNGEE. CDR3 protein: CASSGYRGSGNTIYF. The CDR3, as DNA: TGTGCCAGCAGCGGTTACAGGGGCTCTGGAAACACCATATATTTT.

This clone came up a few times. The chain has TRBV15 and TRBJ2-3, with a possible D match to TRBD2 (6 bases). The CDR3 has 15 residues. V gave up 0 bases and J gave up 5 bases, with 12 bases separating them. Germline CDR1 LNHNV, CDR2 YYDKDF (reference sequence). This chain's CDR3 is CATSRDKLAEDTQYF. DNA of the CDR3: TGTGCCACCAGCAGAGATAAACTAGCCGAAGATACGCAGTATTTT.

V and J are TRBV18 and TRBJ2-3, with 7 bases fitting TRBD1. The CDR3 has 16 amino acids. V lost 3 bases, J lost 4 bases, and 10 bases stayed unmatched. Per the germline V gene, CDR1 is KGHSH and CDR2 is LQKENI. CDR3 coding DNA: TGTGCCAGCTCACCGAGGGGTAGGGGGCGTCCAGATACGCAGTATTTT. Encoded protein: CASSPRGRGRPDTQYF.

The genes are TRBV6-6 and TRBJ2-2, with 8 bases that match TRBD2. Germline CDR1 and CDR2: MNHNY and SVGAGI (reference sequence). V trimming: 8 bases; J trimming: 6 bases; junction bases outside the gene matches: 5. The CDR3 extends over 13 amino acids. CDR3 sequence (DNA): TGTGCCAGCGCCGGCGGGGGGTCCGGGGAGCTGTTTTTT. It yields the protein CASAGGGSGELFF.

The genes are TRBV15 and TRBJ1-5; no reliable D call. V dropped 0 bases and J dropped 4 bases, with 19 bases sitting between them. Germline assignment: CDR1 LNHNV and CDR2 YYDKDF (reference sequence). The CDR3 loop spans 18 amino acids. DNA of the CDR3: TGTGCCACCAGCAGAGATCCAGGAGCGGGTTTTCAGAATCAGCCCCAGCATTTT. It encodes CATSRDPGAGFQNQPQHF. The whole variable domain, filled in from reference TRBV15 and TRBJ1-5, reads DAMVIQNPRYQVTQFGKPVTLSCSQTLNHNVMYWYQQKSSQAPKLLFHYYDKDFNNEADTPDNFQSRRPNTSFCFLDIRSPGLGDTAMYLCATSRDPGAGFQNQPQHFGDGTRLSIL.

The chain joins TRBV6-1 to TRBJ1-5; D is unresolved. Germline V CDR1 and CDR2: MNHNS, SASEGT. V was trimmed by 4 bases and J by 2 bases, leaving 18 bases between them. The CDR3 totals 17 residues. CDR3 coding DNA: TGTGCCAGCAGTGGGGCCCAGGCCACGGAGGGCAATCAGCCCCAGCATTTT. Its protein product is CASSGAQATEGNQPQHF.

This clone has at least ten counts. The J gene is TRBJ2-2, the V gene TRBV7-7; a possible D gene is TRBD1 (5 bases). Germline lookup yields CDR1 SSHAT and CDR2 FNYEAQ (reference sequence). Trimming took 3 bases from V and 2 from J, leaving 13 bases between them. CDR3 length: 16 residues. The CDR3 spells CASSLGRTINTGELFF. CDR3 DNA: TGTGCCAGCAGCTTGGGCAGGACAATCAACACCGGGGAGCTGTTTTTT.

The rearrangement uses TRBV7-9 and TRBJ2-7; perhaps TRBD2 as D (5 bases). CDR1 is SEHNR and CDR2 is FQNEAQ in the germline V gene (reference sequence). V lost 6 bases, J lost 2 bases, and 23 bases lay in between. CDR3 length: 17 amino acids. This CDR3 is CASSSPESGIPPYEQYF. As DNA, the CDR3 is TGTGCCAGCAGTTCACCGGAGAGCGGAATCCCCCCCTACGAGCAGTACTTC. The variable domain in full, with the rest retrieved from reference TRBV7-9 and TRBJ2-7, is DTGVSQNPRHKITKRGQNVTFRCDPISEHNRLYWYRQTLGQGPEFLTYFQNEAQLEKSRLLSDRFSAERPKGSFSTLEIQRTEQGDSAMYLCASSSPESGIPPYEQYFGPGTRLTVT.

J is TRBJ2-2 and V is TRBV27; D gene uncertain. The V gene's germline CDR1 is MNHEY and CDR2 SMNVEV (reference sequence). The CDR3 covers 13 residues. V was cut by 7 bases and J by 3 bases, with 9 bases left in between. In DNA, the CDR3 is TGTGCCAGCAAAGTCAGTTACACCGGGGAGCTGTTTTTT. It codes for CASKVSYTGELFF.

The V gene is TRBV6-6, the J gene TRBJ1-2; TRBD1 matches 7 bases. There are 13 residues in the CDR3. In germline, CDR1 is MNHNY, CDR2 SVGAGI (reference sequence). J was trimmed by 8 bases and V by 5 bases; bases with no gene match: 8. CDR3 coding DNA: TGTGCCAGCAGTCGAGGACAGGCTGGGGGCTACACCTTC. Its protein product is CASSRGQAGGYTF.

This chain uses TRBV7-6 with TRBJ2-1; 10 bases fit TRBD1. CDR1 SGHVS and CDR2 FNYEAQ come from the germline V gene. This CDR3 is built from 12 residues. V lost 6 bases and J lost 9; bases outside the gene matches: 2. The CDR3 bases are TGTGCCAGCAGACGGACAGGGGGTGAGCAGTTCTTC. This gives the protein CASRRTGGEQFF.

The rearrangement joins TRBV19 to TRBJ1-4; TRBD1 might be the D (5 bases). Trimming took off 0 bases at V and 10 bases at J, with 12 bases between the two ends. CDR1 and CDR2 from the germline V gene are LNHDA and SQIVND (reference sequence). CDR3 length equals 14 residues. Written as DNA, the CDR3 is TGTGCCAGTAGTATAGATCTACCGCAGGGAAAACTGTTTTTT. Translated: CASSIDLPQGKLFF.

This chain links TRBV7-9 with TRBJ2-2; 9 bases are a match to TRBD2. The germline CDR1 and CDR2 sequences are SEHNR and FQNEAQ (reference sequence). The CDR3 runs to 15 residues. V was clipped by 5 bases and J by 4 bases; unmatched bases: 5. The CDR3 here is CASSRAGGFTGELFF. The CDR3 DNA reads TGTGCCAGCAGCCGCGCGGGGGGGTTCACCGGGGAGCTGTTTTTT. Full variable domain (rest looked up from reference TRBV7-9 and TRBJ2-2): DTGVSQNPRHKITKRGQNVTFRCDPISEHNRLYWYRQTLGQGPEFLTYFQNEAQLEKSRLLSDRFSAERPKGSFSTLEIQRTEQGDSAMYLCASSRAGGFTGELFFGEGSRLTVL.

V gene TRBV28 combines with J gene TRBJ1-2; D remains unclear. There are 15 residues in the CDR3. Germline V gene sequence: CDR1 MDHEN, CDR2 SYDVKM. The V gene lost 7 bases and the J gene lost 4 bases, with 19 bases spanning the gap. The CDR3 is CASIGGSFLSYGYTF. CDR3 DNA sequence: TGTGCCAGCATCGGAGGAAGTTTTCTGTCCTATGGCTACACCTTC.